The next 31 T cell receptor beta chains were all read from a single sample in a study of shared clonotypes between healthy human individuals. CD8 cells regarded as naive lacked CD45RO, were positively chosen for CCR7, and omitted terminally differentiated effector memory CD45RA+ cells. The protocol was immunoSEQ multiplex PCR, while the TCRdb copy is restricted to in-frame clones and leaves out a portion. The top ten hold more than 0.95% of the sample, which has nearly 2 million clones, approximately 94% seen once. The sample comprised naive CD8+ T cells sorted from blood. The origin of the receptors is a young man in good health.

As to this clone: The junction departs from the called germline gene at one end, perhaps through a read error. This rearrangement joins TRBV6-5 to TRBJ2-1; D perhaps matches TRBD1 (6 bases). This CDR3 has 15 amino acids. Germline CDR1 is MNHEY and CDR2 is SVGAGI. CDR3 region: CASTYSRGSYNEQFF. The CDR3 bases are TGTGCCAGCACTTACTCCAGGGGCTCCTACAATGAGCAGTTCTTC.

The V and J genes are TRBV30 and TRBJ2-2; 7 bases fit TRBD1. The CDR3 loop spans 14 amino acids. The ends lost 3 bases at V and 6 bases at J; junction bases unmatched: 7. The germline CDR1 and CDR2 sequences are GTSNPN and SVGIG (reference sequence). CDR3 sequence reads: CAWSATGYSGELFF. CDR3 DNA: TGTGCCTGGAGCGCGACAGGGTACTCCGGGGAGCTGTTTTTT.

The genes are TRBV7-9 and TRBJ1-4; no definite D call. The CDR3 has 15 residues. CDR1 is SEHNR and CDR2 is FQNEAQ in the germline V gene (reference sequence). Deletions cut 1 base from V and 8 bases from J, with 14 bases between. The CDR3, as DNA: TGTGCCAGCAGCTTAGTATTTGAGGTTGTGGAAAAACTGTTTTTT. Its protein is CASSLVFEVVEKLFF. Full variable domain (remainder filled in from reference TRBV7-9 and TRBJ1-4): DTGVSQNPRHKITKRGQNVTFRCDPISEHNRLYWYRQTLGQGPEFLTYFQNEAQLEKSRLLSDRFSAERPKGSFSTLEIQRTEQGDSAMYLCASSLVFEVVEKLFFGSGTQLSVL.

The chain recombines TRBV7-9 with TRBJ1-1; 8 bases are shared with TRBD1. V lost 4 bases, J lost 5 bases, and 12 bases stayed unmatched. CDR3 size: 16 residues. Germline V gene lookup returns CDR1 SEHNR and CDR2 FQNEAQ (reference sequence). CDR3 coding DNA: TGTGCCAGCAGCTCTCGGACAGGGAGAGGAGGGACTGAAGCTTTCTTT. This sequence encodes CASSSRTGRGGTEAFF.

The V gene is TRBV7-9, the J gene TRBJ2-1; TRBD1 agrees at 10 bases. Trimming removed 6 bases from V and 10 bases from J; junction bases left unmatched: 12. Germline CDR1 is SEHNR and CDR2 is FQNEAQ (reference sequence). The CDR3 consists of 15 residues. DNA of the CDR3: TGTGCCAGCAGTTCCTCCGGGACAGGGGAAGTAGAGCAGTTCTTC. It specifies CASSSSGTGEVEQFF.

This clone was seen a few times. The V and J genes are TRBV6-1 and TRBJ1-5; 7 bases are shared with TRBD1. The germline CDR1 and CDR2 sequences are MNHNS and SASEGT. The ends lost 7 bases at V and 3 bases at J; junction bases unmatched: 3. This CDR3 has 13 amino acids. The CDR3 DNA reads TGTGCCAGCACCAGGGGGTACAATCAGCCCCAGCATTTT. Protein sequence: CASTRGYNQPQHF.

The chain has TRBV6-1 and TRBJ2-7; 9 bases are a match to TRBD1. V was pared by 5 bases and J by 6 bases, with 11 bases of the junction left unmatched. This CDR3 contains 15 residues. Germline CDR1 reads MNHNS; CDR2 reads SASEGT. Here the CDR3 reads CASSSRPGQGGEQYF. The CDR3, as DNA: TGTGCCAGCAGTTCCCGCCCGGGACAGGGAGGCGAGCAGTACTTC.

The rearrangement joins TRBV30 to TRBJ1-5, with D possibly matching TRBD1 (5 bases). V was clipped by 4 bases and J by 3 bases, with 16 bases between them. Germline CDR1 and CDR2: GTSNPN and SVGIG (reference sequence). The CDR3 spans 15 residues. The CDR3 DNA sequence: TGTGCCTGGACTGGGGGGGACGGGGTCAATCAGCCCCAGCATTTT. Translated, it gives CAWTGGDGVNQPQHF. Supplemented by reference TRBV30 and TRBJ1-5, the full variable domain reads SQTIHQWPATLVQPVGSPLSLECTVEGTSNPNLYWYRQAAGRGLQLLFYSVGIGQISSEVPQNLSASRPQDRQFILSSKKLLLSDSGFYLCAWTGGDGVNQPQHFGDGTRLSIL.

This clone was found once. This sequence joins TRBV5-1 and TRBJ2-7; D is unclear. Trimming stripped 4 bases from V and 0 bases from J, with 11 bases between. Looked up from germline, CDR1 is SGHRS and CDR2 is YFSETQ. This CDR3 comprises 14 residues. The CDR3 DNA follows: TGCGCCAGCAGCCGAGGTGGAAGCTCCTACGAGCAGTACTTC. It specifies CASSRGGSSYEQYF.

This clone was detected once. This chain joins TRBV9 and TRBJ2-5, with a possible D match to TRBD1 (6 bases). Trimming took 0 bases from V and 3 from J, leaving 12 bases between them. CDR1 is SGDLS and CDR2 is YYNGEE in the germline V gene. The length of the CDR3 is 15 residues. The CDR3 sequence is CASSVVGRGEETQYF. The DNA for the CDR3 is TGTGCCAGCAGCGTAGTCGGCAGGGGTGAAGAGACCCAGTACTTC.

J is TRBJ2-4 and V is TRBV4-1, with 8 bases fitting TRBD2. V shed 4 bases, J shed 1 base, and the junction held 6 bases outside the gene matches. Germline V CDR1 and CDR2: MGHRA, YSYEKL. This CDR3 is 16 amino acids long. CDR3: CASSPNPGGAKNIQYF. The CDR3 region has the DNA TGCGCCAGCAGCCCCAACCCGGGGGGGGCCAAAAACATTCAGTACTTC.

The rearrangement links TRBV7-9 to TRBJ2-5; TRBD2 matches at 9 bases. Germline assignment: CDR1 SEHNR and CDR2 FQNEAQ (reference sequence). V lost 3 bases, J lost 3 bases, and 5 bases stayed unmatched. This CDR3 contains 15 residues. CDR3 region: CASSLWRGGEETQYF. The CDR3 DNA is TGTGCCAGCAGCTTGTGGCGGGGGGGCGAAGAGACCCAGTACTTC.

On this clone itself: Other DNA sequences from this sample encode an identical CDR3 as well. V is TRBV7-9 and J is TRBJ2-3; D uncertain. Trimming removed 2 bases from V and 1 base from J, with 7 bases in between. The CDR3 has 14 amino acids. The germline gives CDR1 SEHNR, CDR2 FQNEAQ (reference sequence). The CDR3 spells CASSLSVGTDTQYF. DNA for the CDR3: TGTGCCAGCAGCTTATCCGTGGGCACAGATACGCAGTATTTT.

The CDR3 loop reads CASSLTGEHNSPLHF. CDR3 in DNA: TGTGCCAGCAGTTTGACAGGAGAGCATAATTCACCCCTCCACTTT. The rearrangement uses TRBV6-1 and TRBJ1-6; D is possibly TRBD1 (6 bases). V gave up 5 bases and J gave up 5 bases, with 13 bases separating them. The CDR3 contains 15 residues. CDR1 and CDR2 from the germline V gene are MNHNS and SASEGT.

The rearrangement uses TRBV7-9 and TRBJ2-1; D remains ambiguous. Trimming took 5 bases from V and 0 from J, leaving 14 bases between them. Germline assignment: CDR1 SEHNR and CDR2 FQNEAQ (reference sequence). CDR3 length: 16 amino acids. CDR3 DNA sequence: TGTGCCAGCAGCCTCATGGGCCTGAGCTCCTACAATGAGCAGTTCTTC. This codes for CASSLMGLSSYNEQFF.

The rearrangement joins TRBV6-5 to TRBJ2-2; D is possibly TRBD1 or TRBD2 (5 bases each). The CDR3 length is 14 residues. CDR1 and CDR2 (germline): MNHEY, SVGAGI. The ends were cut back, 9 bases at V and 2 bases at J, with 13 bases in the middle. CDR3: CASLTRDNTGELFF. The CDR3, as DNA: TGTGCCAGTCTGACTCGGGACAACACCGGGGAGCTGTTTTTT.

CDR3 residues: CASSFGETPYEQYF. The CDR3 DNA reads as TGTGCCAGCAGTTTCGGCGAAACCCCCTACGAGCAGTACTTC. This rearrangement joins TRBV5-6 to TRBJ2-7, with D hard to call. V lost 5 bases to trimming and J lost 2 bases, with 14 bases between them. Germline V CDR1 and CDR2: SGHDT, YYEEEE. The CDR3 is made up of 14 amino acids. The entire variable domain, with the rest obtained from reference TRBV5-6 and TRBJ2-7, is as follows: DAGVTQSPTHLIKTRGQQVTLRCSPKSGHDTVSWYQQALGQGPQFIFQYYEEEERQRGNFPDRFSGHQFPNYSSELNVNALLLGDSALYLCASSFGETPYEQYFGPGTRLTVT.

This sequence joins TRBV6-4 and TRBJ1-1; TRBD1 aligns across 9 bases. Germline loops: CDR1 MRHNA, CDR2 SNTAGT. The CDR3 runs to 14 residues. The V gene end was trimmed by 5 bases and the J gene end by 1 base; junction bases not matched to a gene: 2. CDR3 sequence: CASSWTGENTEAFF. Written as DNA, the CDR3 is TGTGCCAGCAGTTGGACAGGGGAGAACACTGAAGCTTTCTTT.

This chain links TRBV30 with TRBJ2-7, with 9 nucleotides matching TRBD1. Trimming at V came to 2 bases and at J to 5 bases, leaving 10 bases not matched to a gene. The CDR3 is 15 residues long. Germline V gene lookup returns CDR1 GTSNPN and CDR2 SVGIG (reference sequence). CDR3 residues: CAWSLTGTGIHEQYF. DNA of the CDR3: TGTGCCTGGAGTCTAACCGGGACAGGGATCCACGAGCAGTACTTC.

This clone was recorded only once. The CDR3 region has the DNA TGCGCCAGCAGCCAAGGAGTTTCCGGGGAGCTGTTTTTT. Translation gives CASSQGVSGELFF. The gene calls are TRBV4-1 and TRBJ2-2; no definite D call. The germline V and J ends were trimmed by 1 base and 6 bases, with 6 bases remaining between them. This CDR3 region has 13 residues. Germline V lookup: CDR1 MGHRA, CDR2 YSYEKL.

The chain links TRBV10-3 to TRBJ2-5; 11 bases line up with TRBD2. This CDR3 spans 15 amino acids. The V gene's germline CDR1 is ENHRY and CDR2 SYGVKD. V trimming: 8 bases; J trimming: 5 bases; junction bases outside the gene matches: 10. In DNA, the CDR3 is TGTGCCATCGCCCCGACTAGCGGGGCGGTGGAGACCCAGTACTTC. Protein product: CAIAPTSGAVETQYF.

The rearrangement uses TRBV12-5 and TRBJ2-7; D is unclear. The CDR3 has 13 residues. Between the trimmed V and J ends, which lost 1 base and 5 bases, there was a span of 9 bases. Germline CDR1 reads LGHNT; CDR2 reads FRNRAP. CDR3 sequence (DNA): TGTGCTAGTGGTTTGGGGGGTTCGGACGAGCAGTACTTC. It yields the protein CASGLGGSDEQYF.

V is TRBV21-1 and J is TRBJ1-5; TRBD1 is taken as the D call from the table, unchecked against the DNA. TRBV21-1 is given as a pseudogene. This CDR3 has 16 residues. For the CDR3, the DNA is TGTGCCAGCAGCACGGAACAGGGGGCGCATGGTCAGCCCCAGCATTTT. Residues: CASSTEQGAHGQPQHF.

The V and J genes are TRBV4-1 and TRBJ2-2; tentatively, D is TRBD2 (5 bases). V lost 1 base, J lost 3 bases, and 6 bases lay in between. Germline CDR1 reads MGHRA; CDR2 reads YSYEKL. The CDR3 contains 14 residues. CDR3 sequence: CASSQAGYTGELFF. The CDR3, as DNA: TGCGCCAGCAGCCAAGCGGGGTACACCGGGGAGCTGTTTTTT.

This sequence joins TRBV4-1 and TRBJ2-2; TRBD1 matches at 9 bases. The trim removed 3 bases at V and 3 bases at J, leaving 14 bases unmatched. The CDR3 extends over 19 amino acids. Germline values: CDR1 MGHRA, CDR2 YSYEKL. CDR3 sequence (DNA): TGCGCCAGCAGCCAGCTACAGGGGGCGCAGGGGTCCGACACCGGGGAGCTGTTTTTT. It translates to CASSQLQGAQGSDTGELFF.

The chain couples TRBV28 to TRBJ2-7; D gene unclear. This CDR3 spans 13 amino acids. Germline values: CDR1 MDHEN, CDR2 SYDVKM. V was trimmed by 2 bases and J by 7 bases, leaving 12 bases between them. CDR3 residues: CASSLPDPGEQYF. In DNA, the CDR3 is TGTGCCAGCAGTTTACCGGACCCCGGGGAGCAGTACTTC.

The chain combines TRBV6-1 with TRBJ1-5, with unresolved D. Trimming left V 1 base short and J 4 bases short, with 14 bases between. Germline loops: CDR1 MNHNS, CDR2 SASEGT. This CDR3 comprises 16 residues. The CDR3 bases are TGTGCCAGCAGTGAAGAGAGATCCTTTCAGAATCAGCCCCAGCATTTT. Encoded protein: CASSEERSFQNQPQHF.

The DNA of the CDR3 is TGTGCCAGTAACGACAGGGGGCAGCTAGATGGCTACACCTTC. Protein sequence: CASNDRGQLDGYTF. The chain has TRBV19 and TRBJ1-2; 10 positions agree with TRBD1. The CDR3 length is 14 residues. V lost 7 bases and J lost 6; bases outside the gene matches: 8. In germline, CDR1 is LNHDA, CDR2 SQIVND (reference sequence).

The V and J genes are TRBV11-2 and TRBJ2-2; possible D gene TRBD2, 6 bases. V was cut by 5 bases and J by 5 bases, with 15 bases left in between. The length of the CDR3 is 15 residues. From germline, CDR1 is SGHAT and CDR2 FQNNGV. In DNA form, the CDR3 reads TGTGCCAGCAGCGGCGGGGCCCAACCTACCGGGGAGCTGTTTTTT. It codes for CASSGGAQPTGELFF.

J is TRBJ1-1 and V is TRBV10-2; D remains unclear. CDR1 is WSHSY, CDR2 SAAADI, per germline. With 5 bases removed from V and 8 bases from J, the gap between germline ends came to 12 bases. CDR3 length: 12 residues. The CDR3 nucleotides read TGCGCCAGCAGTCCCGGCCCCTCGGAAGCTTTCTTT. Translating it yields CASSPGPSEAFF.

CDR3 nucleotide sequence: TGTGCCAGCAGTTGGACAGGGGTCGGTGGGGCCAACGTCCTGACTTTC. Protein product: CASSWTGVGGANVLTF. The chain carries TRBV27 and TRBJ2-6; 9 bases match TRBD1. Germline V CDR1 and CDR2: MNHEY, SMNVEV (reference sequence). The CDR3 spans 16 residues. With V trimmed by 4 bases and J by 3 bases, 4 bases remained unmatched.